These 23 T cell receptor beta chains share one sample of origin, sequenced in a study of control samples from healthy donors and cancer patients. This table comes from immunoSEQ multiplex PCR, and its TCRdb copy is limited to in-frame clones, with some not included. The sample records under 200,000 clones, roughly 91% being singletons. Source material: blood. The receptors shown here come from a woman in her thirties in good health.

The chain couples TRBV7-9 to TRBJ1-1; no firm D call. V was clipped by 2 bases and J by 7 bases, with 8 bases between them. Germline CDR1 reads SEHNR; CDR2 reads FQNEAQ (reference sequence). This CDR3 region has 12 residues. The CDR3 DNA reads as TGTGCCAGCAGCTTAAGGGCCAGTGAAGCTTTCTTT. Residues: CASSLRASEAFF.

This clone was detected only once. V gene TRBV15 combines with J gene TRBJ2-2; 7 nucleotides agree with TRBD2. Per germline, CDR1 LNHNV and CDR2 YYDKDF (reference sequence). The V segment lost 8 bases and the J segment 1 base; nucleotides outside the gene matches: 1. The CDR3 spans 13 residues. The DNA of the CDR3 is TGTGCCACCGGGAGGGGGAACACCGGGGAGCTGTTTTTT. Translation gives CATGRGNTGELFF.

This rearrangement joins TRBV10-3 to TRBJ2-5; 10 nucleotides align to TRBD1. V lost 2 bases, J lost 2 bases, and 5 bases stayed unmatched. Germline CDR1 is ENHRY and CDR2 is SYGVKD. The CDR3 contains 16 residues. The CDR3 DNA reads as TGTGCCATCAGTGAGGGACAGGGGGTAGGGCAAGAGACCCAGTACTTC. Translating it yields CAISEGQGVGQETQYF.

V and J are TRBV27 and TRBJ2-2, with 10 bases identical to TRBD2. The J segment lost 1 base and the V segment lost 6 bases, leaving 8 bases of the junction unmatched. The germline gives CDR1 MNHEY, CDR2 SMNVEV (reference sequence). This CDR3 has 17 amino acids. CDR3 nucleotides: TGTGCCAGCAGCCCGAGATGGACTAGCGGGAACACCGGGGAGCTGTTTTTT. This encodes CASSPRWTSGNTGELFF.

The chain uses TRBV2 and TRBJ1-1, with 7 bases identical to TRBD1. Germline CDR1 SNHLY, CDR2 FYNNEI. The CDR3 is made up of 14 amino acids. V was pared by 0 bases and J by 3 bases, with 1 base of the junction left unmatched. CDR3 sequence reads: CASSEAGQHTEAFF. The CDR3 coding sequence is TGTGCCAGCAGTGAAGCGGGACAGCACACTGAAGCTTTCTTT.

This clone was picked up one time. In DNA form, the CDR3 reads TGTGCCAGCAGCCAGGGGGGCACAGATACGCAGTATTTT. This codes for CASSQGGTDTQYF. V and J are TRBV7-9 and TRBJ2-3; TRBD1 aligns across 7 bases. CDR1 and CDR2 from the germline V gene are SEHNR and FQNEAQ (reference sequence). CDR3 length equals 13 residues. The ends lost 5 bases at V and 1 base at J; junction bases unmatched: 0. The whole variable domain, remainder taken from reference TRBV7-9 and TRBJ2-3, is DTGVSQNPRHKITKRGQNVTFRCDPISEHNRLYWYRQTLGQGPEFLTYFQNEAQLEKSRLLSDRFSAERPKGSFSTLEIQRTEQGDSAMYLCASSQGGTDTQYFGPGTRLTVL.

The DNA of the CDR3 is TGTGCCAGCAAATTGGATGTAACCACAGATACGCAGTATTTT. Translation: CASKLDVTTDTQYF. V gene TRBV6-5 combines with J gene TRBJ2-3, with D unclear. The length of the CDR3 is 14 residues. V lost 7 bases, J lost 2 bases, and 13 bases lay in between. Germline values: CDR1 MNHEY, CDR2 SVGAGI.

The chain uses TRBV29-1 and TRBJ2-1; the match to TRBD1 covers 7 bases. The CDR3 is made up of 15 amino acids. Germline V gene lookup returns CDR1 SQVTM and CDR2 ANQGSEA. The J segment lost 4 bases and the V segment lost 3 bases, leaving 9 bases of the junction unmatched. The CDR3, as DNA: TGCAGCGTTGACGGAGAGGGACAGCGGTACAATGAGCAGTTCTTC. Its protein product is CSVDGEGQRYNEQFF.

The chain has TRBV2 and TRBJ2-5, with TRBD2 matching over 11 bases. The CDR3 loop spans 17 amino acids. The germline gives CDR1 SNHLY, CDR2 FYNNEI. V lost 6 bases and J lost 2; bases outside the gene matches: 11. The CDR3 nucleotides are TGTGCCAGCAGGGAATCTAGCGGGGGGACGATTCAAGAGACCCAGTACTTC. This sequence encodes CASRESSGGTIQETQYF.

As concerns this clone: Within the sample, other DNA sequences also encode this same CDR3. The chain uses TRBV29-1 and TRBJ1-1; 8 nucleotides align to TRBD1. This CDR3 contains 12 residues. V lost 7 bases, J lost 1 base, and 2 bases stayed unmatched. Germline CDR1 SQVTM, CDR2 ANQGSEA. DNA for the CDR3: TGCAGCGGCGGGACAGGGAACACTGAAGCTTTCTTT. The encoded protein is CSGGTGNTEAFF. The full variable domain, rest sourced from reference TRBV29-1 and TRBJ1-1, is SAVISQKPSRDICQRGTSLTIQCQVDSQVTMMFWYRQQPGQSLTLIATANQGSEATYESGFVIDKFPISRPNLTFSTLTVSNMSPEDSSIYLCSGGTGNTEAFFGQGTRLTVV.

The genes are TRBV11-3 and TRBJ2-7; 9 nucleotides agree with TRBD1. The V segment lost 5 bases and the J segment 6 bases; nucleotides outside the gene matches: 11. The CDR3 contains 15 residues. Germline V gene lookup returns CDR1 SGHNT and CDR2 YENEEA. CDR3: CASSLRGDRVVEQYF. The DNA of the CDR3 is TGTGCCAGCAGCCTTAGGGGGGACAGGGTAGTCGAGCAGTACTTC.

This clone was seen a few times. In the same sample, other DNA sequences code for this CDR3. The chain employs TRBV19 and TRBJ2-5, with D perhaps TRBD1 (6 bases). Germline V CDR1 and CDR2: LNHDA, SQIVND (reference sequence). Trimming pared 3 bases from V and 4 bases from J, leaving 12 bases between. CDR3 length: 14 amino acids. Here the CDR3 DNA reads TGTGCCAGTAGTATGGGGGCAGGGGCAGAGACCCAGTACTTC. It yields the protein CASSMGAGAETQYF.

The V and J genes are TRBV30 and TRBJ1-1; D gene unclear. V shed 5 bases and J shed 11 bases, with 12 bases lying between them. This CDR3 is built from 10 residues. Germline V gives CDR1 GTSNPN, CDR2 SVGIG (reference sequence). CDR3 DNA: TGTGCCTGGGGGAGGCAATTGGCTTTCTTT. Protein product: CAWGRQLAFF.

The V and J genes are TRBV7-6 and TRBJ2-1; 9 bases agree with TRBD2. CDR3 size: 14 residues. Germline values: CDR1 SGHVS, CDR2 FNYEAQ. V dropped 0 bases and J dropped 6; count of bases not matched to a gene: 0. The CDR3 reads CASSLASGSNEQFF. CDR3 in DNA: TGTGCCAGCAGCTTAGCTAGCGGGAGCAATGAGCAGTTCTTC.

This chain links TRBV7-2 with TRBJ1-5; the match to TRBD1 covers 7 bases. There are 17 residues in the CDR3. CDR1 is SGHTA and CDR2 is FQGNSA in the germline V gene. The junction had 9 bases not matched to a gene; V was cut back by 1 base and J by 3 bases. The CDR3 spells CASSLGRAGGTNQPQHF. CDR3 DNA: TGTGCCAGCAGCTTAGGTCGGGCAGGGGGTACCAATCAGCCCCAGCATTTT.

The V call is TRBV4-1, the J call TRBJ2-1; 12 bases agree with TRBD2. V dropped 1 base and J dropped 4; count of bases not matched to a gene: 5. CDR3 length: 17 residues. CDR1 and CDR2 (germline): MGHRA, YSYEKL. The CDR3 sequence: CASSQGLTSGGYNEQFF. The CDR3 bases are TGCGCCAGCAGCCAAGGTTTGACTAGCGGGGGTTACAATGAGCAGTTCTTC.

This clone was seen once. The chain recombines TRBV3-1 (or the pseudogene TRBV3-2) with TRBJ2-1; 10 nucleotides line up with TRBD2. V was clipped by 1 base and J by 4 bases; unmatched bases: 1. Germline assignment: CDR1 LGHDT and CDR2 YNNKEL (reference sequence). This CDR3 has 15 residues. The CDR3 DNA sequence: TGTGCCAGCAGCCAAGCTAGCGGGGGTTACAATGAGCAGTTCTTC. This translates into CASSQASGGYNEQFF.

The chain combines TRBV5-1 with TRBJ2-4; D remains unclear. V was cut by 1 base and J by 0 bases, with 11 bases left in between. Per germline, CDR1 SGHRS and CDR2 YFSETQ. The CDR3 contains 16 residues. CDR3 DNA sequence: TGCGCCAGCAGCTTGCAGTTGGGCCTAGCCAAAAACATTCAGTACTTC. It translates to CASSLQLGLAKNIQYF.

The rearrangement links TRBV11-3 to TRBJ1-3; no definite D call. The CDR3 totals 14 residues. V was clipped by 4 bases and J by 0 bases, with 7 bases between them. Germline-derived CDR1 and CDR2 are SGHNT and YENEEA. CDR3 amino acids: CASSSADSGNTIYF. In DNA, the CDR3 is TGTGCCAGCAGCTCAGCAGACTCTGGAAACACCATATATTTT. The full variable domain, rest sourced from reference TRBV11-3 and TRBJ1-3, is EAGVVQSPRYKIIEKKQPVAFWCNPISGHNTLYWYLQNLGQGPELLIRYENEEAVDDSQLPKDRFSAERLKGVDSTLKIQPAELGDSAVYLCASSSADSGNTIYFGEGSWLTVV.

This chain connects TRBV6-4 to TRBJ1-5, with 8 nucleotides matching TRBD1. The CDR3 covers 14 residues. J was trimmed by 2 bases and V by 8 bases; bases with no gene match: 5. CDR1 MRHNA and CDR2 SNTAGT come from the germline V gene. The CDR3 here is CASPDRDRNQPQHF. CDR3 DNA: TGTGCCAGCCCGGACAGGGACCGCAATCAGCCCCAGCATTTT.

The chain uses TRBV20-1 and TRBJ1-1, with D perhaps matching TRBD1 (5 bases). Trimming took off 3 bases at V and 5 bases at J, with 13 bases between the two ends. The length of the CDR3 is 13 residues. The germline V gene has CDR1 DFQATT and CDR2 SNEGSKA (reference sequence). For the CDR3, the DNA is TGCAGTGCTAGTGCAGGGCGGGATACTGAAGCTTTCTTT. It specifies CSASAGRDTEAFF.

V usage is TRBV5-6 and J usage is TRBJ2-2, with a possible D match to TRBD1 (6 bases). CDR1 is SGHDT and CDR2 is YYEEEE in the germline V gene. CDR3 size: 13 residues. The V end was cut by 3 bases, the J end by 7 bases, with 10 bases between. For the CDR3, the DNA is TGTGCCAGCAGCTCACAGGGTTACGGGGAGCTGTTTTTT. Its translation is CASSSQGYGELFF.

This chain connects TRBV29-1 to TRBJ1-3, with 7 bases lining up with TRBD1. Germline-derived CDR1 and CDR2 are SQVTM and ANQGSEA. After removal of 8 bases from V and 6 bases from J, the junction contained 7 bases not matched to a gene. This CDR3 region has 12 residues. The CDR3 DNA sequence: TGCAGCCCCCGACAGGGACCAAACACCATATATTTT. Its protein product is CSPRQGPNTIYF.